This T cell receptor (beta chain) was captured by sequencing in a study of technical replicates of blood from a handful of donors. This clone occurred a few times. Generated by immunoSEQ multiplex PCR, the TCRdb table keeps only in-frame clones and is missing some. The sample holds roughly 71,000 clones; around 95% are singletons and the top ten take roughly 0.24%. V gave up 3 bases and J gave up 0 bases, with 6 bases separating them. Germline-derived CDR1 and CDR2 are SNHLY and FYNNEI. The CDR3 runs 14 residues. J is TRBJ1-5 and V is TRBV2; D not certain. The receptor was derived from a human donor in good health. The sequenced sample consisted of T cells isolated from PBMCs. CDR3 DNA: TGTGCCAGCAGTGAGCAGTCTAGCAATCAGCCCCAGCATTTT. As protein: CASSEQSSNQPQHF.